These 3 T cell receptor beta chains came from one sample sequenced in a study of patients and donors after allogeneic stem cell transplantation (dated by TCRdb to 2019 to 2021). Library preparation used RT-PCR. Sequencing was performed on a NextSeq 550. The raw public data were reprocessed by TCRdb itself: fastp quality trimming at Q25, MiXCR clonotype calling, in-frame beta chains only. Merged by CDR3 protein, the rows form single entries marked with the most common genes and DNA. In this sample the table shows fewer than 75,000 distinct CDR3 sequences, around 27% of which occur a single time. About a quarter of the sample belongs to the ten largest clones. Sequencing used blood, either unsorted or a sorted T cell fraction (not recorded which). The receptors originated from a human donor who was either an allogeneic HSCT recipient or a stem cell or donor lymphocyte infusion donor (not recorded which). It is not recorded whose cells these are; they may come from a transplant donor.

A few counts support this clonotype. The CDR3, as DNA: TGTGCCAGCACCGACGACGGCGCTCGCTACGAGCAGTACTTC. It translates to CASTDDGARYEQYF. The V gene is TRBV7-9, the J gene TRBJ2-7; D gene unclear. Trimming cost V 7 bases and J 3 bases, with 16 bases left between them. Per the germline V gene, CDR1 is SEHNR and CDR2 is FQNEAQ (reference sequence). The CDR3 sequence is 14 residues long.

Turning to this clonotype: Its ends do not fully match the called genes, so a read error is possible. The rearrangement links TRBV29-1 to TRBJ1-2, with D unresolved. Germline-derived CDR1 and CDR2 are SQVTM and ANQGSEA. The CDR3 is 10 amino acids. The CDR3: CSVEVSGYTF. The CDR3 DNA reads as TGCAGCGTGGAAGTTAGTGGCTACACCTTC.

J is TRBJ2-3 and V is TRBV3-1; tentative D call: TRBD1 (5 bases). The CDR3 is 16 residues long. Germline CDR1 is LGHDT and CDR2 is YNNKEL (reference sequence). V gave up 0 bases and J gave up 0 bases, with 10 bases separating them. The CDR3 sequence: CASSQDGASSTDTQYF. CDR3 DNA: TGTGCCAGCAGCCAAGATGGGGCATCTAGCACAGATACGCAGTATTTT.